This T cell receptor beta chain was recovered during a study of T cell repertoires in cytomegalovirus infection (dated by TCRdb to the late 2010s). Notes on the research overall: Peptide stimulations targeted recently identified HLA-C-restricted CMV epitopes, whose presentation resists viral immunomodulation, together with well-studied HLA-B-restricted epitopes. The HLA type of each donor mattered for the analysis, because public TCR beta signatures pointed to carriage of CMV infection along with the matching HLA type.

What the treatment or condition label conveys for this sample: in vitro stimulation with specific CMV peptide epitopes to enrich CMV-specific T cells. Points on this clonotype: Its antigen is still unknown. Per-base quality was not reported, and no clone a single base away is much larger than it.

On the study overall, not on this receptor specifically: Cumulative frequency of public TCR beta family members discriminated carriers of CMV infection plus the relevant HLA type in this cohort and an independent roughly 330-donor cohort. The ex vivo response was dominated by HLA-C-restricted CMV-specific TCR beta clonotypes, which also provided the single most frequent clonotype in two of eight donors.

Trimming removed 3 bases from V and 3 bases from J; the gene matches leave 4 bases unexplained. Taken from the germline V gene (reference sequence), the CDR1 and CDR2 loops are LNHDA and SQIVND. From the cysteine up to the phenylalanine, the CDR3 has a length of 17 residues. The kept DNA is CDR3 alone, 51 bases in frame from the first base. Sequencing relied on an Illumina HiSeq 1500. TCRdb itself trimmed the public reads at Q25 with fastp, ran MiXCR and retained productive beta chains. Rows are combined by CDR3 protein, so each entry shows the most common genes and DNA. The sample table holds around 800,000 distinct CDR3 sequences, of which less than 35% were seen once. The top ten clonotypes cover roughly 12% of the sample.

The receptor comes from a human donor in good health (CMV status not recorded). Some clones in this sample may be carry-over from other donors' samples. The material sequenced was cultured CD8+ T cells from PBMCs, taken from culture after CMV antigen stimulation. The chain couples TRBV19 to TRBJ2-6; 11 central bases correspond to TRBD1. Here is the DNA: TGTGCCAGTAGTATCGGACAGGGGGCTTATGGGGCCAACGTCCTGACTTTC. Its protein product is CASSIGQGAYGANVLTF. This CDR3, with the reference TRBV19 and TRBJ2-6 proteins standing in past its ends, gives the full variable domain DGGITQSPKYLFRKEGQNVTLSCEQNLNHDAMYWYRQDPGQGLRLIYYSQIVNDFQKGDIAEGYSVSREKKESFPLTVTSAQKNPTAFYLCASSIGQGAYGANVLTFGAGSRLTVL.